This T cell receptor (beta chain) appears in the sequencing data of a study of long-term antiretroviral therapy in people with HIV. Concerning this clone itself: The antigen is not known.

For each donor, at least one pre-ART and at least two post-ART PBMC samples were available. The run of the v3.0 immunoSEQ assay was at survey level. Profiled with immunoSEQ multiplex PCR; TCRdb holds only in-frame clones, not every one. The table includes roughly 25,000 clones, roughly 80% detected once. Study-wide findings and caveats: Pre-ART clonal expansion yielded clones that dominated the repertoire at all time points. The data indicate that diversity increased after ART but remained below transplant donor controls. HIV repertoires covered narrower CDR3 length ranges than controls did.

The CDR3 consists of 15 residues. The V and J ends lost 5 bases and 0 bases respectively, with 14 bases between them. The V gene's germline CDR1 is SGHAT and CDR2 FQNNGV. The chain uses TRBV11-2 and TRBJ2-7; D remains unclear. This receptor was obtained from a man aged 25 to 40 with HIV. Sequencing used unsorted PBMCs, obtained 2.1 years after starting antiretroviral therapy. CDR3: CASSGKGTISYEQYF. For the CDR3, the DNA is TGTGCCAGCAGCGGGAAGGGCACCATCTCCTACGAGCAGTACTTC.